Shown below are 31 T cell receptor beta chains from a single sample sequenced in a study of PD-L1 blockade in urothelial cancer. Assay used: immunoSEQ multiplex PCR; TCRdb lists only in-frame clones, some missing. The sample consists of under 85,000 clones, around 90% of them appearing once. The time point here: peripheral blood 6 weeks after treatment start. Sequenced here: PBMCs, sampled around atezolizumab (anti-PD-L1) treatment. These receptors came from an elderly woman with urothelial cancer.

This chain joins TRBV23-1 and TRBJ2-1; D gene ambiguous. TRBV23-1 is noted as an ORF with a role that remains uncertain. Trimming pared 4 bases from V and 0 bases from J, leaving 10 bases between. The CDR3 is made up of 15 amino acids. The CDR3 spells CASSPSNSSYNEQFF. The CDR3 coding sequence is TGCGCCAGCAGTCCCTCCAACAGCTCCTACAATGAGCAGTTCTTC.

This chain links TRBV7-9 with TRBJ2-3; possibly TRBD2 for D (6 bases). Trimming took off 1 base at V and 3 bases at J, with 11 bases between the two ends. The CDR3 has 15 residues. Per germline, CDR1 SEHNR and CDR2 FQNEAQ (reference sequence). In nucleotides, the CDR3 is TGTGCCAGCAGCTTAGTGGGGGGAGGAACAGATACGCAGTATTTT. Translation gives CASSLVGGGTDTQYF.

The CDR3 region has the DNA TGTGCCAGCAGTTTATCTTCTATCGGGGGGAACACTGAAGCTTTCTTT. This sequence encodes CASSLSSIGGNTEAFF. This rearrangement joins TRBV27 to TRBJ1-1, with TRBD1 as a possible D gene (5 bases). There are 16 residues in the CDR3. In germline, CDR1 is MNHEY, CDR2 SMNVEV (reference sequence). V lost 0 bases and J lost 1, with 12 bases in between.

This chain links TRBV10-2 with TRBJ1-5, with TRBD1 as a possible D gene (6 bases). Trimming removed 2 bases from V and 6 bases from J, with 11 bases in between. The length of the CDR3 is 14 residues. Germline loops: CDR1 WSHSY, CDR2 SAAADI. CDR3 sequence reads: CASSEAGASQPQHF. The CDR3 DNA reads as TGCGCCAGCAGTGAGGCAGGGGCGAGTCAGCCCCAGCATTTT.

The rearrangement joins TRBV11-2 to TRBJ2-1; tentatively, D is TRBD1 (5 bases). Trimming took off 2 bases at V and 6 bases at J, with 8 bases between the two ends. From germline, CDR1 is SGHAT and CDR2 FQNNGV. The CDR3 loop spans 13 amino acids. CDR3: CASSLFQGNEQFF. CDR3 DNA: TGTGCCAGCAGCTTATTTCAGGGCAATGAGCAGTTCTTC.

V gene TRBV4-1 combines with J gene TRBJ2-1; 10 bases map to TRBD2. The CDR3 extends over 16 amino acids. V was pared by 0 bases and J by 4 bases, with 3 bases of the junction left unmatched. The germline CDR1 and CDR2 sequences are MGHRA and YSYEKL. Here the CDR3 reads CASSQDISGRYNEQFF. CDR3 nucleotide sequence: TGCGCCAGCAGCCAAGATATTAGCGGGAGGTACAATGAGCAGTTCTTC.

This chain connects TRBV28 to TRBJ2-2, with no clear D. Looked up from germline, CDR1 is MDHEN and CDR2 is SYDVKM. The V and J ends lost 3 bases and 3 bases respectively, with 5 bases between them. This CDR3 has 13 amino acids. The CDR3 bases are TGTGCCAGCAGTTTTAGTTACACCGGGGAGCTGTTTTTT. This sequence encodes CASSFSYTGELFF.

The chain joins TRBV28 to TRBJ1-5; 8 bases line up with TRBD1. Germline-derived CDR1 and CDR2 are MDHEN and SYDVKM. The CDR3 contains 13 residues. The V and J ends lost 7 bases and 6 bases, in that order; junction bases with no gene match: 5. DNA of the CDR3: TGTGCCAGCAAAACAGGGGGAATTCAGCCCCAGCATTTT. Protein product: CASKTGGIQPQHF.

Here the CDR3 reads CASSLEFSGKGEFF. For the CDR3, the DNA is TGTGCCAGCAGTTTGGAATTTTCGGGGAAGGGGGAGTTCTTC. This chain links TRBV28 with TRBJ2-1, with D possibly TRBD1 on 6 matching bases. CDR3 size: 14 residues. Germline V gene data show CDR1 as MDHEN and CDR2 as SYDVKM. Between the trimmed V and J ends, which lost 3 bases and 14 bases, there was a span of 20 bases.

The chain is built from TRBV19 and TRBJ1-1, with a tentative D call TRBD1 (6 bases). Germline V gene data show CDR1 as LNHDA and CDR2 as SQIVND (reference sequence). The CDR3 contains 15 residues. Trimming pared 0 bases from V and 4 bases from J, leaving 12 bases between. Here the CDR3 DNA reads TGTGCCAGTAGTATAGATCTAGCCAGGGGCACTGAAGCTTTCTTT. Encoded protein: CASSIDLARGTEAFF.

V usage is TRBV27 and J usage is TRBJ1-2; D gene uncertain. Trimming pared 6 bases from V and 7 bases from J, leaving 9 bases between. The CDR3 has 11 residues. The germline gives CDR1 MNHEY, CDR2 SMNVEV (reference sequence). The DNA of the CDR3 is TGTGCCAGCAGGACGAGCGGTGGCTACACCTTC. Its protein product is CASRTSGGYTF.

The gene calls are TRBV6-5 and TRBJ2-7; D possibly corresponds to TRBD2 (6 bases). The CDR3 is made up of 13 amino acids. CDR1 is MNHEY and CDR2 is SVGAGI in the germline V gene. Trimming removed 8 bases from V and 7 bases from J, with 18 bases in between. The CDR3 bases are TGTGCCAGCTCCCTTGATCTAGCGCGGGAGCAGTACTTC. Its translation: CASSLDLAREQYF.

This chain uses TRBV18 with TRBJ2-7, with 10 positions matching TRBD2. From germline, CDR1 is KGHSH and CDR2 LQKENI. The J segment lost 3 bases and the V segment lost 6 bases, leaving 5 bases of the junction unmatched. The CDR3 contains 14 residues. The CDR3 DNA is TGTGCCAGCTCTCTCGGGACTAGCGACTACGAGCAGTACTTC. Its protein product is CASSLGTSDYEQYF.

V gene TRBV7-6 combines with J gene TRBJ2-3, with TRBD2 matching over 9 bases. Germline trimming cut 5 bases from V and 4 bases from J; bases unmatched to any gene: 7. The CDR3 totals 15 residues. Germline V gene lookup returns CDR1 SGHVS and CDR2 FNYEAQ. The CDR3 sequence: CASSRVAGEADTQYF. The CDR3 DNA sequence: TGTGCCAGCAGCCGAGTAGCGGGAGAGGCAGATACGCAGTATTTT.

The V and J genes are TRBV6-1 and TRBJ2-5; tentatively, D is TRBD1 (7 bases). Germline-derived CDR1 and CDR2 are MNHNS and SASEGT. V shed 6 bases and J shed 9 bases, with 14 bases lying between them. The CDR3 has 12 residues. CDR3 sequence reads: CASRGPRGAQYF. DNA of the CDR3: TGTGCCAGCAGAGGACCCAGGGGGGCCCAGTACTTC.

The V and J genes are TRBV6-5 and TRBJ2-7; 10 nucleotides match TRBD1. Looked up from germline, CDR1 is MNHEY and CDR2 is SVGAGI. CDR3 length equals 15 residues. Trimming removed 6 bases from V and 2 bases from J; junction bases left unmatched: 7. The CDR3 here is CASSSLGQGPYEQYF. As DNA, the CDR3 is TGTGCCAGCAGCTCACTGGGACAGGGGCCCTACGAGCAGTACTTC.

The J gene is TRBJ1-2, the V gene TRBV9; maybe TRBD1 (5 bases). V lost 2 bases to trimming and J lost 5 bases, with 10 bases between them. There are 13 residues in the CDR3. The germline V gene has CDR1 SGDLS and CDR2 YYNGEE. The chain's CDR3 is CASSVAGEYGYTF. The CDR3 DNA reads TGTGCCAGCAGCGTTGCGGGGGAGTATGGCTACACCTTC. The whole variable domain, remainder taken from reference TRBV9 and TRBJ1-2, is DSGVTQTPKHLITATGQRVTLRCSPRSGDLSVYWYQQSLDQGLQFLIQYYNGEERAKGNILERFSAQQFPDLHSELNLSSLELGDSALYFCASSVAGEYGYTFGSGTRLTVV.

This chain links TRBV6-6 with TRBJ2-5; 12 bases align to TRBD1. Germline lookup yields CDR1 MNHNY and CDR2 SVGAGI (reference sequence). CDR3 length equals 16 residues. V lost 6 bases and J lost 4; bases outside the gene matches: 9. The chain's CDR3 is CASSRGQGASGETQYF. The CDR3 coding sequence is TGTGCCAGCAGCCGGGGACAGGGGGCGAGTGGAGAGACCCAGTACTTC.

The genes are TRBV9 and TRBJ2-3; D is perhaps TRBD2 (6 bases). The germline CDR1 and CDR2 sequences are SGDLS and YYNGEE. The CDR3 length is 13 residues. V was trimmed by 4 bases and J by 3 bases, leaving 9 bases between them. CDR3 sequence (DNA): TGTGCCAGCAGCAGGGACTCTACAGATACGCAGTATTTT. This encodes CASSRDSTDTQYF.

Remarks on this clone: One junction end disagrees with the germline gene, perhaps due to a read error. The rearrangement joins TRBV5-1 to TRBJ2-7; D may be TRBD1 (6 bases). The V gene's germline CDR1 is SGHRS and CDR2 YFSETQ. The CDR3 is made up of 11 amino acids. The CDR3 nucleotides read TGCGCCAGCAGCCTGGGGGACACCCCGAACTTC. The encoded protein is CASSLGDTPNF.

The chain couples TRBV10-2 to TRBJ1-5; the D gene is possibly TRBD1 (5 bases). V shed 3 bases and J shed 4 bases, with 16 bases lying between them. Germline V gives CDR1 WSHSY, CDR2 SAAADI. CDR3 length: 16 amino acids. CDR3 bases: TGCGCCAGCAGTGAAATCCCATCAGGGTGGAATCAGCCCCAGCATTTT. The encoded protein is CASSEIPSGWNQPQHF.

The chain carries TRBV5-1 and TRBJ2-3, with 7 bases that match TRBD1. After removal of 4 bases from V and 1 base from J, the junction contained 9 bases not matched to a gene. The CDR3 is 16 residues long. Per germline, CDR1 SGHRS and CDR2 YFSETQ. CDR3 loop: CASSDRQGVRTDTQYF. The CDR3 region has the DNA TGCGCCAGCAGCGATCGACAGGGAGTGCGCACAGATACGCAGTATTTT. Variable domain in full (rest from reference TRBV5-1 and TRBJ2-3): KAGVTQTPRYLIKTRGQQVTLSCSPISGHRSVSWYQQTPGQGLQFLFEYFSETQRNKGNFPGRFSGRQFSNSRSEMNVSTLELGDSALYLCASSDRQGVRTDTQYFGPGTRLTVL.

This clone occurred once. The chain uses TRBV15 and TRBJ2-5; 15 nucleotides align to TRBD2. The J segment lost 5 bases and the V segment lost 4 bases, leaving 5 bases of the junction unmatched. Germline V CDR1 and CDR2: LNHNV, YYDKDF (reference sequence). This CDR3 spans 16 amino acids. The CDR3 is CATSIGLAGGMETQYF. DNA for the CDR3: TGTGCCACCAGCATAGGACTAGCGGGAGGGATGGAGACCCAGTACTTC.

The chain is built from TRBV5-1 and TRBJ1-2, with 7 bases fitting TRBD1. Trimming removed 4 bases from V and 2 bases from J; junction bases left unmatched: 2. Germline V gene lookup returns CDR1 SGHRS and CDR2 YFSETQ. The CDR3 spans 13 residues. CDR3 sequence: CASSQQGNYGYTF. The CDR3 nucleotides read TGCGCCAGCAGCCAACAGGGGAACTATGGCTACACCTTC.

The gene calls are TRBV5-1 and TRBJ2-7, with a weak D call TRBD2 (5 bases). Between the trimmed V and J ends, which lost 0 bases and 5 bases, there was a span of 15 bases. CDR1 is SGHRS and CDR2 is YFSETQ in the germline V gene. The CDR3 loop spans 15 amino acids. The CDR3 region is CASSLGSTGTDEQYF. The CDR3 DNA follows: TGCGCCAGCAGCTTGGGATCGACGGGAACGGACGAGCAGTACTTC. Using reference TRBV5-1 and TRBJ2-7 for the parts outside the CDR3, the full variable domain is KAGVTQTPRYLIKTRGQQVTLSCSPISGHRSVSWYQQTPGQGLQFLFEYFSETQRNKGNFPGRFSGRQFSNSRSEMNVSTLELGDSALYLCASSLGSTGTDEQYFGPGTRLTVT.

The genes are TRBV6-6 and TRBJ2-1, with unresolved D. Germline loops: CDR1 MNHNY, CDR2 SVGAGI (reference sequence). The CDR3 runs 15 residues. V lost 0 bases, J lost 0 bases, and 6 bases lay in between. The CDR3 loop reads CASSYSSFSYNEQFF. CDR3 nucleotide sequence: TGTGCCAGCAGTTACTCGAGCTTCTCCTACAATGAGCAGTTCTTC.

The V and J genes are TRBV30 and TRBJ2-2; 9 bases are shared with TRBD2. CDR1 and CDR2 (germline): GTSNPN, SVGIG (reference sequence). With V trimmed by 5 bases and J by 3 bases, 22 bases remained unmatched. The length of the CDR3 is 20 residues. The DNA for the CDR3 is TGTGCCTGGCTTTACAATACATTTAGCGGGAGCGGAGAGTACACCGGGGAGCTGTTTTTT. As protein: CAWLYNTFSGSGEYTGELFF.

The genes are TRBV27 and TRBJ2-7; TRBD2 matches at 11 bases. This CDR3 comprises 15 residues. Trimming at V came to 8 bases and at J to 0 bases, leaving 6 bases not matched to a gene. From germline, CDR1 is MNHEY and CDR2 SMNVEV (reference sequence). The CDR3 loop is CASRLLAGGSYEQYF. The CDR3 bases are TGTGCCAGCCGACTGCTAGCGGGAGGCTCCTACGAGCAGTACTTC.

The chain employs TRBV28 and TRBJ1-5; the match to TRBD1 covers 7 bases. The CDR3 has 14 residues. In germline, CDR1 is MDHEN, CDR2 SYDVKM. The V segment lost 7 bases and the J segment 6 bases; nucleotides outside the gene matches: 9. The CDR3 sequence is CASTQDRWTQPQHF. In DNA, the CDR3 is TGTGCCAGCACACAGGACAGGTGGACTCAGCCCCAGCATTTT.

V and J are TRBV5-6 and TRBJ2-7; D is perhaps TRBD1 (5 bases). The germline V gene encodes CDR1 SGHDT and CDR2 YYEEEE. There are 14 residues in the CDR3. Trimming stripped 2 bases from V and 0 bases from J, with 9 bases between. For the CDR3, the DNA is TGTGCCAGCAGCTTTTTCCAGGGCTCCTACGAGCAGTACTTC. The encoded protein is CASSFFQGSYEQYF.

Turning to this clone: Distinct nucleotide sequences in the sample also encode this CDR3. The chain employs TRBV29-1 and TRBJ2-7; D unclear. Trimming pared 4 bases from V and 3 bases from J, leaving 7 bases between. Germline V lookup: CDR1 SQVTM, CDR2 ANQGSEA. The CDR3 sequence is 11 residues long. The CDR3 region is CSVATGYEQYF. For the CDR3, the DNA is TGCAGCGTTGCGACTGGCTACGAGCAGTACTTC.